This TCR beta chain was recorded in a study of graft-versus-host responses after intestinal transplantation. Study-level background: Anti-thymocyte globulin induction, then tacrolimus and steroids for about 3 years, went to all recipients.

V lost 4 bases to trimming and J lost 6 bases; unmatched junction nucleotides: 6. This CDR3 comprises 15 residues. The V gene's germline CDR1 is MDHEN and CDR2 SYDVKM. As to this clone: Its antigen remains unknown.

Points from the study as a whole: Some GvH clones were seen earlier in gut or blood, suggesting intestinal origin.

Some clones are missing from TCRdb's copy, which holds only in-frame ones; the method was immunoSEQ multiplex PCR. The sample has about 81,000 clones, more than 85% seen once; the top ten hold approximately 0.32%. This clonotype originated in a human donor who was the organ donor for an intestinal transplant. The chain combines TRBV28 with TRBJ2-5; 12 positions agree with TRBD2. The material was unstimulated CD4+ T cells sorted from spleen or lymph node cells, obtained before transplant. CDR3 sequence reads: CASSSWTSGKQTQYF. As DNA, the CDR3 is TGTGCCAGCAGTTCCTGGACTAGCGGGAAGCAGACCCAGTACTTC.